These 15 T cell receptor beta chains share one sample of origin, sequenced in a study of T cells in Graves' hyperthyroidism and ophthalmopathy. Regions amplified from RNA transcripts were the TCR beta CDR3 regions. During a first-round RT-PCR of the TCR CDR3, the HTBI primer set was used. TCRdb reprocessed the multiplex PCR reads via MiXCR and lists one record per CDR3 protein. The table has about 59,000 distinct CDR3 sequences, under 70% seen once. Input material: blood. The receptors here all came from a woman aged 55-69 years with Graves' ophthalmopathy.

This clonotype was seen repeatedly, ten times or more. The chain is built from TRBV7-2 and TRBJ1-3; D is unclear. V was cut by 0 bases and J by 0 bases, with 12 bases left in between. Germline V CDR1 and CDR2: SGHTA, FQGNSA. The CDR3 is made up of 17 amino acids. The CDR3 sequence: CASSLAGRTFSGNTIYF. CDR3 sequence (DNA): TGTGCCAGCAGCTTAGCGGGGAGAACTTTCTCTGGAAACACCATATATTTT.

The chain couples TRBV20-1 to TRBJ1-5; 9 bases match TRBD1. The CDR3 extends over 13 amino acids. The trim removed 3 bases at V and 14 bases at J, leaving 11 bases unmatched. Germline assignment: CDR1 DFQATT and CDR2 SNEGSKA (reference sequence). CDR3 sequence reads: CSARADRGSYEHF. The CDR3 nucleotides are TGCAGTGCTAGGGCCGACAGGGGGTCGTACGAGCATTTT.

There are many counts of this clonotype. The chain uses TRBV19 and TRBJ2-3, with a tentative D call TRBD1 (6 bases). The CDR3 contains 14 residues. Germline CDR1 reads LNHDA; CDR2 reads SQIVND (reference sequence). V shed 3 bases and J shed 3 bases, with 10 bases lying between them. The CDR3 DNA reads TGTGCCAGTAGTATCTTCCAGGGGACAGATACGCAGTATTTT. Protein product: CASSIFQGTDTQYF. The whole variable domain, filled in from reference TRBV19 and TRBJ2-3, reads DGGITQSPKYLFRKEGQNVTLSCEQNLNHDAMYWYRQDPGQGLRLIYYSQIVNDFQKGDIAEGYSVSREKKESFPLTVTSAQKNPTAFYLCASSIFQGTDTQYFGPGTRLTVL.

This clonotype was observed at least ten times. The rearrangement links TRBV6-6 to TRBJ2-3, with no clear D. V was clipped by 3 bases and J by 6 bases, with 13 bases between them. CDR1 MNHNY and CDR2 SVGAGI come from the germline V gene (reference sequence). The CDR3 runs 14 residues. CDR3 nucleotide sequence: TGTGCCAGCAGTTATGACGATGCGCGGGATACGCAGTATTTT. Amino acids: CASSYDDARDTQYF.

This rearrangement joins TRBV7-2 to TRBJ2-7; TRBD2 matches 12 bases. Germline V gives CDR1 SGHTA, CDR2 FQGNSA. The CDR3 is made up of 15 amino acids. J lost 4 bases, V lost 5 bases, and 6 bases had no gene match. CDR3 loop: CASSPRTSGVYEQYF. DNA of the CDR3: TGTGCCAGCAGCCCCAGGACTAGCGGGGTATACGAGCAGTACTTC.

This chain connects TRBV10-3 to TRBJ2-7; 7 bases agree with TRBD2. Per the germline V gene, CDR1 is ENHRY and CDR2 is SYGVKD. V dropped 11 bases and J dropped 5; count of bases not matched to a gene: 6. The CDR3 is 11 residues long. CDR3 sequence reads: CAAGVGNEQYF. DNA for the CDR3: TGTGCCGCGGGGGTCGGGAACGAGCAGTACTTC.

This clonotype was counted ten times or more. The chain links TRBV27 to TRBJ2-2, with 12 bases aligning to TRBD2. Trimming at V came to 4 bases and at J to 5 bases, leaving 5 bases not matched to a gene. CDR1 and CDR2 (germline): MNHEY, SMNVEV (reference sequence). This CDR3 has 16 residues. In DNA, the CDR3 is TGTGCCAGCAGTTCTCAAACTAGCGGGGGGACCGGGGAGCTGTTTTTT. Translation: CASSSQTSGGTGELFF.

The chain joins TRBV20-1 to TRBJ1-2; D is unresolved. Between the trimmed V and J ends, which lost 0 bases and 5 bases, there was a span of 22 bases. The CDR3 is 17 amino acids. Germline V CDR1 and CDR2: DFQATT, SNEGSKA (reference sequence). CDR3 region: CSARDILSYNEQYGYTF. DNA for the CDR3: TGCAGTGCTAGAGATATCCTCTCCTACAATGAGCAGTATGGCTACACCTTC.

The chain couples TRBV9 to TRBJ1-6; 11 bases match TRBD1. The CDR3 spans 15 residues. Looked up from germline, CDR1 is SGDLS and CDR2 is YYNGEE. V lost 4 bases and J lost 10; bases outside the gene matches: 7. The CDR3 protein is CASSPGTGGKSPLHF. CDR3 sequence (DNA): TGTGCCAGCAGCCCCGGGACAGGGGGAAAGTCACCCCTCCACTTT.

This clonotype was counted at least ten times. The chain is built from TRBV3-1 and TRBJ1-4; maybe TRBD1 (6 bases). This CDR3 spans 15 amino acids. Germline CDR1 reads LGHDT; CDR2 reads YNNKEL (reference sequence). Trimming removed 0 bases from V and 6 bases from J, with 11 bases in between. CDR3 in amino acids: CASSQEAQGYEKLFF. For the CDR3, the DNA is TGTGCCAGCAGCCAAGAGGCACAGGGCTATGAAAAACTGTTTTTT. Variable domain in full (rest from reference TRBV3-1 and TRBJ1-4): DTAVSQTPKYLVTQMGNDKSIKCEQNLGHDTMYWYKQDSKKFLKIMFSYNNKELIINETVPNRFSPKSPDKAHLNLHINSLELGDSAVYFCASSQEAQGYEKLFFGSGTQLSVL.

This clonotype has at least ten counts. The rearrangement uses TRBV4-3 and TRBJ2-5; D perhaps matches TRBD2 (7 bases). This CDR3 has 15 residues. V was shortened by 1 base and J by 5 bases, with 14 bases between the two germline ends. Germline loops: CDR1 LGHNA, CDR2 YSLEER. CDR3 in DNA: TGCGCCAGCAGCCAAGGATGGGGGGGGCGGGAGACCCAGTACTTC. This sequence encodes CASSQGWGGRETQYF.

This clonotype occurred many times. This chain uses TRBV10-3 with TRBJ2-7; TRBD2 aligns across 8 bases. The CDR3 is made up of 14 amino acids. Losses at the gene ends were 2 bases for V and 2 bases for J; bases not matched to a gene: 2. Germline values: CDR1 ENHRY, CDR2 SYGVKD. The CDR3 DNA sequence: TGTGCCATCAGTGAGCGGGAGGGCCCCTACGAGCAGTACTTC. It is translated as CAISEREGPYEQYF.

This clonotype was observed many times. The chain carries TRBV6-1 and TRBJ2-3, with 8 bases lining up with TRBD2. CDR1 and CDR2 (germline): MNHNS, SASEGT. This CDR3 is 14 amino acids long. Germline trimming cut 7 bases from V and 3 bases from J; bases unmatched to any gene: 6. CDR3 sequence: CASIAGRGTDTQYF. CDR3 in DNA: TGTGCCAGCATAGCGGGAAGAGGGACAGATACGCAGTATTTT.

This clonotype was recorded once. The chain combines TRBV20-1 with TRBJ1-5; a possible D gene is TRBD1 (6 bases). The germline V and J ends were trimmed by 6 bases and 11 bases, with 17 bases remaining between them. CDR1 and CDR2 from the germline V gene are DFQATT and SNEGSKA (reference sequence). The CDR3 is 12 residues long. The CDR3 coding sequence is TGCAGTGCCGAGGGGGGGGACGGGGCCCAGCATTTT. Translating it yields CSAEGGDGAQHF.

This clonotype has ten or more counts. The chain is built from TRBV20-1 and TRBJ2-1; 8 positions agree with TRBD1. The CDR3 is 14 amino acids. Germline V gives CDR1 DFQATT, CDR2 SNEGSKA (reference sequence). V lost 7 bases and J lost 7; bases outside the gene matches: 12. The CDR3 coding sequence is TGCAGTGGATTAGCCCAGGACAGGGCGAATGAGCAGTTCTTC. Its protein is CSGLAQDRANEQFF.